The clone carrying this T cell receptor beta chain was picked up a small number of times. Using immunoSEQ multiplex PCR, the repertoire was profiled, and TCRdb retains in-frame clones only, with some absent. The sample contains approximately 280,000 clones, 70% to 90% of which appear only once. Trimming at V came to 0 bases and at J to 3 bases, leaving 3 bases not matched to a gene. The CDR3 sequence is 14 residues long. CDR1 and CDR2 (germline): SGHDT, YYEEEE. The sample belongs to a study of blood T cell repertoires in COVID-19. The chain recombines TRBV5-6 with TRBJ2-7; 7 nucleotides align to TRBD1. Sequencing used peripheral blood. This clonotype was obtained from a man aged 18 to 30 with active or convalescent COVID-19. The CDR3 here is CASSLVGTDYEQYF. CDR3 nucleotides: TGTGCCAGCAGCTTGGTCGGGACAGACTACGAGCAGTACTTC.